Presented here are 15 T cell receptor beta chains from one specimen sequenced in a study of PD-1 blockade in classical Hodgkin lymphoma. Every patient had relapsed following autologous stem cell transplantation, and cohorts differed in brentuximab vedotin exposure. CD4+ T cells were purified from thawed PBMCs by magnetic negative selection. Method: immunoSEQ multiplex PCR; TCRdb's copy keeps in-frame clones and lacks some. The table includes under 30,000 clones, over 75% detected once. Sequences were derived from CD4+ T cells from blood, sampled at baseline. The receptors shown here come from a human donor with classical Hodgkin lymphoma.

The J gene is TRBJ1-5, the V gene TRBV2; D unclear. In germline, CDR1 is SNHLY, CDR2 FYNNEI. Trimming cost V 6 bases and J 2 bases, with 11 bases left between them. The CDR3 is 14 residues long. CDR3 DNA sequence: TGTGCCAGCAGCTACCGGGCCCGCAATCAGCCCCAGCATTTT. Residues: CASSYRARNQPQHF.

This chain links TRBV30 with TRBJ2-4; tentative D call: TRBD2 (6 bases). Trimming stripped 4 bases from V and 0 bases from J, with 13 bases between. The CDR3 has 15 amino acids. The V gene's germline CDR1 is GTSNPN and CDR2 SVGIG (reference sequence). The CDR3 bases are TGTGCCTGGACCGGGGGAATACAAGCCAAAAACATTCAGTACTTC. This translates into CAWTGGIQAKNIQYF.

The chain combines TRBV28 with TRBJ1-2; 9 bases agree with TRBD1. J was trimmed by 3 bases and V by 5 bases; bases with no gene match: 7. This CDR3 has 15 residues. The germline CDR1 and CDR2 sequences are MDHEN and SYDVKM. The DNA of the CDR3 is TGTGCCAGCAGTCCCGGGACAGGGCCGTACTATGGCTACACCTTC. This sequence encodes CASSPGTGPYYGYTF.

The J gene is TRBJ2-7, the V gene TRBV19; 8 bases map to TRBD1. Germline lookup yields CDR1 LNHDA and CDR2 SQIVND (reference sequence). V lost 6 bases and J lost 9; bases outside the gene matches: 7. This CDR3 has 12 amino acids. CDR3 region: CASSPDRVAQYF. CDR3 in DNA: TGTGCCAGTAGCCCGGACAGGGTGGCGCAGTACTTC.

The CDR3 DNA is TGTGCCAGCAGTTACGGCAGGGGGTATACCTACAATGAGCAGTTCTTC. Its translation: CASSYGRGYTYNEQFF. The chain carries TRBV6-6 and TRBJ2-1; TRBD1 agrees at 7 bases. This CDR3 contains 16 residues. The germline CDR1 and CDR2 sequences are MNHNY and SVGAGI (reference sequence). Trimming cost V 2 bases and J 2 bases; bases outside gene matches: 6.

The chain joins TRBV7-2 to TRBJ2-1; D unclear. Germline loops: CDR1 SGHTA, CDR2 FQGNSA. The CDR3 consists of 14 residues. Trimming shortened V by 2 bases and J by 7 bases, and 12 bases separated the two germline ends. CDR3 DNA: TGTGCCAGCAGCTTAAATCCCAGACCGAATGAGCAGTTCTTC. Protein product: CASSLNPRPNEQFF.

This clone was detected only once. The chain recombines TRBV18 with TRBJ1-5; 7 nucleotides agree with TRBD1. The CDR3 runs 19 residues. With 4 bases clipped from V and 0 bases from J, the junction kept 15 bases outside the gene matches. The germline CDR1 and CDR2 sequences are KGHSH and LQKENI. CDR3: CASSRYTTGMAHSNQPQHF. For the CDR3, the DNA is TGTGCCAGCTCACGTTACACGACAGGGATGGCCCATAGCAATCAGCCCCAGCATTTT. Filled out from reference TRBV18 and TRBJ1-5, the complete variable domain reads NAGVMQNPRHLVRRRGQEARLRCSPMKGHSHVYWYRQLPEEGLKFMVYLQKENIIDESGMPKERFSAEFPKEGPSILRIQQVVRGDSAAYFCASSRYTTGMAHSNQPQHFGDGTRLSIL.

The rearrangement joins TRBV4-1 to TRBJ2-7, with 11 bases aligning to TRBD2. With 2 bases clipped from V and 4 bases from J, the junction kept 4 bases outside the gene matches. Looked up from germline, CDR1 is MGHRA and CDR2 is YSYEKL. This CDR3 is 15 amino acids long. In nucleotides, the CDR3 is TGCGCCAGCAGCCAACCCGGGACTAGCGGTTACGAGCAGTACTTC. Residues: CASSQPGTSGYEQYF.

The genes are TRBV5-1 and TRBJ2-1; 8 bases are shared with TRBD2. The CDR3 has 14 residues. The J segment lost 8 bases and the V segment lost 6 bases, leaving 10 bases of the junction unmatched. CDR1 and CDR2 (germline): SGHRS, YFSETQ. CDR3 sequence (DNA): TGCGCCAGCACCCGGGGGGGTTCGGGCGATGAGCAGTTCTTC. Its translation is CASTRGGSGDEQFF. Variable domain in full (rest from reference TRBV5-1 and TRBJ2-1): KAGVTQTPRYLIKTRGQQVTLSCSPISGHRSVSWYQQTPGQGLQFLFEYFSETQRNKGNFPGRFSGRQFSNSRSEMNVSTLELGDSALYLCASTRGGSGDEQFFGPGTRLTVL.

This clone was counted a single time. V gene TRBV7-9 combines with J gene TRBJ2-1; no firm D call. In germline, CDR1 is SEHNR, CDR2 FQNEAQ (reference sequence). The CDR3 has 15 residues. Trimming took off 0 bases at V and 5 bases at J, with 11 bases between the two ends. The CDR3 loop is CASSLAYGPHNEQFF. CDR3 coding DNA: TGTGCCAGCAGCTTAGCATATGGACCACACAATGAGCAGTTCTTC.

The V call is TRBV5-5, the J call TRBJ2-7; D might be TRBD1 (5 bases). Germline CDR1 reads SGHKS; CDR2 reads YYEKEE (reference sequence). V dropped 3 bases and J dropped 2 bases, with 15 bases sitting between them. The CDR3 covers 15 residues. In DNA, the CDR3 is TGTGCCAGCAGCTCCCGAATACAGGCGACCTACGAGCAGTACTTC. Translated, it gives CASSSRIQATYEQYF.

J is TRBJ2-2 and V is TRBV11-3; D is unresolved. Per the germline V gene, CDR1 is SGHNT and CDR2 is YENEEA. This CDR3 is 18 amino acids long. V gave up 0 bases and J gave up 0 bases, with 14 bases separating them. The CDR3 sequence: CASSLESMGITNTGELFF. CDR3 coding DNA: TGTGCCAGCAGCTTAGAATCGATGGGCATAACGAACACCGGGGAGCTGTTTTTT.

The chain joins TRBV14 to TRBJ2-2, with 9 bases matching TRBD2. Per germline, CDR1 SGHDN and CDR2 FVKESK. The CDR3 extends over 16 amino acids. J was trimmed by 1 base and V by 4 bases; bases with no gene match: 4. This chain's CDR3 is CASSPGLARNTGELFF. The CDR3 region has the DNA TGTGCCAGCAGCCCCGGACTAGCGCGGAACACCGGGGAGCTGTTTTTT.

The J gene is TRBJ2-1, the V gene TRBV19; 8 bases align to TRBD1. The length of the CDR3 is 14 residues. Germline CDR1 reads LNHDA; CDR2 reads SQIVND (reference sequence). V gave up 6 bases and J gave up 6 bases; unmatched junction bases: 7. The CDR3 sequence is CASRAPGQVNEQFF. The CDR3 region has the DNA TGTGCCAGTAGGGCCCCGGGACAGGTCAATGAGCAGTTCTTC.

As to this clone: One end of the junction is discordant with germline, which a read error may explain. The rearrangement links TRBV27 to TRBJ2-7, with 9 bases fitting TRBD2. CDR3 length: 14 residues. Germline V gene sequence: CDR1 MNHEY, CDR2 SMNVEV (reference sequence). CDR3: CASSFGLAGYVQYF. In DNA form, the CDR3 reads TGTGCCAGCAGTTTCGGGCTAGCGGGGTACGTGCAGTACTTC.